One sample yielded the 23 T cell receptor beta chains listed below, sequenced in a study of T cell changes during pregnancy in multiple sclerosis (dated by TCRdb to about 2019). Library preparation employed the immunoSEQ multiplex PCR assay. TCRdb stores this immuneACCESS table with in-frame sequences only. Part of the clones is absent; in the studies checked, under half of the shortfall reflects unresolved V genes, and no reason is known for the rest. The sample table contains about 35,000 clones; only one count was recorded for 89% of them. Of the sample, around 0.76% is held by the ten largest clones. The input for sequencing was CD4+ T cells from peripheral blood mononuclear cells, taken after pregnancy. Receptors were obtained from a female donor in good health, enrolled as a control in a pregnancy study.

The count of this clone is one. The CDR3 DNA follows: TGTGCCAGCAGCTTGCCAGCGGGGTTTGAGCAGTTCTTC. The encoded protein is CASSLPAGFEQFF. The chain combines TRBV5-4 with TRBJ2-1, with 7 bases aligning to TRBD2. The CDR3 loop spans 13 amino acids. The trim removed 1 base at V and 9 bases at J, leaving 4 bases unmatched. Per germline, CDR1 SGHNT and CDR2 YYREEE (reference sequence).

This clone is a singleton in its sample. For the CDR3, the DNA is TGTGCCAGTAGTCCAGACAGGGACGAGCAGTACTTC. This translates into CASSPDRDEQYF. This chain links TRBV19 with TRBJ2-7; 7 nucleotides match TRBD1. The length of the CDR3 is 12 residues. J gave up 5 bases and V 5 bases, and 3 bases lay outside the gene matches. Germline-derived CDR1 and CDR2 are LNHDA and SQIVND (reference sequence).

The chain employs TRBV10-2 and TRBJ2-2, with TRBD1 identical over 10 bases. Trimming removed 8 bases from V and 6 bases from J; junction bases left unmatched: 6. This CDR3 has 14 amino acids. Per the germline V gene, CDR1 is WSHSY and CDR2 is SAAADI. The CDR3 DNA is TGCGCCAGCGCCGGGACAGGGGCCGCCGGGGAGCTGTTTTTT. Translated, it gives CASAGTGAAGELFF.

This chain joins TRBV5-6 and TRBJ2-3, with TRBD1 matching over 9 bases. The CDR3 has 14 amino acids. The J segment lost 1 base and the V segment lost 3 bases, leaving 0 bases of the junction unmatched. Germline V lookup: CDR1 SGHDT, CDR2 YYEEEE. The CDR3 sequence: CASSWDRGTDTQYF. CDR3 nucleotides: TGTGCCAGCAGCTGGGACAGGGGCACAGATACGCAGTATTTT.

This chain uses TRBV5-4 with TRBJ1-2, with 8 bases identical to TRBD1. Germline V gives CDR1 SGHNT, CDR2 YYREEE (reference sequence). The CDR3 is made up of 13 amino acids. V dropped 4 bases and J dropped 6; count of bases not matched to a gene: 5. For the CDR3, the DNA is TGTGCCAGCAGCCTCCGGACAGGGCATGGCTACACCTTC. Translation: CASSLRTGHGYTF.

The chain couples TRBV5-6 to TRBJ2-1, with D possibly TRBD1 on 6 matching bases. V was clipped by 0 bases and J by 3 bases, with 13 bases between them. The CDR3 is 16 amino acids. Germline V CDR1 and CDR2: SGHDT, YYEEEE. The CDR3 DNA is TGTGCCAGCAGCTTGGCCAGGGGAACCCTCTACAATGAGCAGTTCTTC. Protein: CASSLARGTLYNEQFF.

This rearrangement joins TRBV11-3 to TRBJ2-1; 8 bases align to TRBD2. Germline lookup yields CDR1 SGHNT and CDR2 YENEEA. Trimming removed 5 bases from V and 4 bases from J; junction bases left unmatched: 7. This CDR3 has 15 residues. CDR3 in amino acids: CASSPREGQYNEQFF. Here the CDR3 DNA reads TGTGCCAGCAGCCCCCGGGAGGGCCAGTACAATGAGCAGTTCTTC.

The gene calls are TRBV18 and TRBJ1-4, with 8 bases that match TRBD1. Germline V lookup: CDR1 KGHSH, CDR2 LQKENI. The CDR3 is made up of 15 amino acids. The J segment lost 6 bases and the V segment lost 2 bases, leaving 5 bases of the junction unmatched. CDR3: CASSPTDRVDEKLFF. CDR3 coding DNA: TGTGCCAGCTCACCAACGGACAGGGTGGATGAAAAACTGTTTTTT.

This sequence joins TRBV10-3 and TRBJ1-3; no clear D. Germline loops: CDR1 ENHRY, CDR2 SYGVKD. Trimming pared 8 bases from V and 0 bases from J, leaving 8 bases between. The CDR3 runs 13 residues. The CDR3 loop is CAIFASSGNTIYF. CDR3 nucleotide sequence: TGTGCCATCTTCGCTAGCTCTGGAAACACCATATATTTT.

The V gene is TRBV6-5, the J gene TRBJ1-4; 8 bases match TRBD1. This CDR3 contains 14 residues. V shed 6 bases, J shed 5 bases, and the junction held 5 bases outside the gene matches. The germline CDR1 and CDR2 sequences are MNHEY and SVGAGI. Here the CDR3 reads CASRLQGANEKLFF. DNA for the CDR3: TGTGCCAGCAGACTCCAGGGGGCCAATGAAAAACTGTTTTTT.

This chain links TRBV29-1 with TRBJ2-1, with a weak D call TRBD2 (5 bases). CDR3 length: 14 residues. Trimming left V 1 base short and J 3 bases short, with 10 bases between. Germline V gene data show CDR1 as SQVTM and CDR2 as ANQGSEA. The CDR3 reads CSVEGSAGYNEQFF. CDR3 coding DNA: TGCAGCGTTGAAGGTAGCGCCGGCTACAATGAGCAGTTCTTC.

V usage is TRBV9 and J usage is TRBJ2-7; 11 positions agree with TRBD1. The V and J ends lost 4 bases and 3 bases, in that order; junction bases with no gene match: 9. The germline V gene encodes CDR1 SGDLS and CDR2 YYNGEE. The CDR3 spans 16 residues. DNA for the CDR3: TGTGCCAGCAGCATGTCCGGGACAGGGGGACTCTACGAGCAGTACTTC. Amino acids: CASSMSGTGGLYEQYF.

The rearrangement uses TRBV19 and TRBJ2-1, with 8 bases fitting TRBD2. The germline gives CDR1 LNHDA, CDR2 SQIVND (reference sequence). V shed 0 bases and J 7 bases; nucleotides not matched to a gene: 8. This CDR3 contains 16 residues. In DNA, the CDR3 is TGTGCCAGTAGTATAGACCTCGGGGGGGGGCAGAATGAGCAGTTCTTC. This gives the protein CASSIDLGGGQNEQFF.

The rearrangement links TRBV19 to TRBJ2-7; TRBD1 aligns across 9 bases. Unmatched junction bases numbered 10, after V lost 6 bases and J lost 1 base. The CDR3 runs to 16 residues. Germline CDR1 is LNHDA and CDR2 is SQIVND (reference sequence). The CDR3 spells CASSERGTGLSYEQYF. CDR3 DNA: TGTGCCAGTAGCGAAAGGGGGACAGGGTTGTCCTACGAGCAGTACTTC.

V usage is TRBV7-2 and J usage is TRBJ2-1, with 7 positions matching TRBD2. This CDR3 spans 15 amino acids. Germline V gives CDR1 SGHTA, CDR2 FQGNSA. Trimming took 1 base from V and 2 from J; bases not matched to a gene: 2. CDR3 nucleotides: TGTGCCAGCAGCTTAGGCGGGGGACCCTACAATGAGCAGTTCTTC. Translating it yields CASSLGGGPYNEQFF.

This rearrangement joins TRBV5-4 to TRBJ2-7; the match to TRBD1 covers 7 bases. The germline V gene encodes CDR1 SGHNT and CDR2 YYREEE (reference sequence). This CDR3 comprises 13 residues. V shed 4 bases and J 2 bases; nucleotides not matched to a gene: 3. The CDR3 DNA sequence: TGTGCCAGCAGCCGACAGGGAACCTACGAGCAGTACTTC. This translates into CASSRQGTYEQYF.

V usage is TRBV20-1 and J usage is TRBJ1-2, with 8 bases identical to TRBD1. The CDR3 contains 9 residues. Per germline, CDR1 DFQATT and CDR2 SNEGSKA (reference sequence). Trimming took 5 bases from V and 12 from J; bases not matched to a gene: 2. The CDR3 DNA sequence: TGCAGTGCTCGGACAGGGCACACCTTC. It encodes CSARTGHTF.

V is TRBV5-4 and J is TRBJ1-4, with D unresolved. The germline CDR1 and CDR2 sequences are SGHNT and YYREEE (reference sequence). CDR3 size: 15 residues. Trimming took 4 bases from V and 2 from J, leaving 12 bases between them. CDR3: CASSNSLGTNEKLFF. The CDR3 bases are TGTGCCAGCAGCAACTCACTAGGTACTAATGAAAAACTGTTTTTT.

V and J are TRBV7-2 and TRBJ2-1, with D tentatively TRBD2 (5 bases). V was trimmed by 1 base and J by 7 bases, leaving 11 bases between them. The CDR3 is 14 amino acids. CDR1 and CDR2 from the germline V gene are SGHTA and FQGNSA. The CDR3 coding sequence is TGTGCCAGCAGCTTAGTGGACTTGAAAAATGAGCAGTTCTTC. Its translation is CASSLVDLKNEQFF.

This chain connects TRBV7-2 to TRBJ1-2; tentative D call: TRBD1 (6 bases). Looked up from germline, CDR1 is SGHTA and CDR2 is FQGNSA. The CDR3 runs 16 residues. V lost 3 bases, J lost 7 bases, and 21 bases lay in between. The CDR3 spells CASSFSILGGRSGYTF. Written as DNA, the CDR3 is TGTGCCAGCAGCTTTTCGATTCTCGGGGGGCGAAGTGGCTACACCTTC.

DNA for the CDR3: TGTGCCAGCCAGGAAGCAGGGGGCGTCTACACCTTC. This translates into CASQEAGGVYTF. The J gene is TRBJ1-2, the V gene TRBV2; 8 nucleotides agree with TRBD1. V shed 8 bases, J shed 10 bases, and the junction held 9 bases outside the gene matches. CDR1 and CDR2 (germline): SNHLY, FYNNEI. The CDR3 has 12 amino acids.

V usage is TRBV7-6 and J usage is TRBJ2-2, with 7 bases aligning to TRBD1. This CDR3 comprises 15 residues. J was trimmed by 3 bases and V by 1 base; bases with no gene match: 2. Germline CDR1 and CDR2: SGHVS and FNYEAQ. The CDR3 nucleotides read TGTGCCAGCAGCTTAGACAGGGGTGACACCGGGGAGCTGTTTTTT. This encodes CASSLDRGDTGELFF. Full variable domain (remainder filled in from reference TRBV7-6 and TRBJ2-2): GAGVSQSPRYKVTKRGQDVALRCDPISGHVSLYWYRQALGQGPEFLTYFNYEAQQDKSGLPNDRFSAERPEGSISTLTIQRTEQRDSAMYRCASSLDRGDTGELFFGEGSRLTVL.

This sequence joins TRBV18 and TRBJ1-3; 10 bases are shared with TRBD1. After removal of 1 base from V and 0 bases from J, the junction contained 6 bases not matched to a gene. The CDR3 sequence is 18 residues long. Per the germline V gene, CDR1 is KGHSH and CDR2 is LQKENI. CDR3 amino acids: CASSPLGQGLPSGNTIYF. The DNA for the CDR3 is TGTGCCAGCTCACCACTGGGACAGGGGCTTCCCTCTGGAAACACCATATATTTT.